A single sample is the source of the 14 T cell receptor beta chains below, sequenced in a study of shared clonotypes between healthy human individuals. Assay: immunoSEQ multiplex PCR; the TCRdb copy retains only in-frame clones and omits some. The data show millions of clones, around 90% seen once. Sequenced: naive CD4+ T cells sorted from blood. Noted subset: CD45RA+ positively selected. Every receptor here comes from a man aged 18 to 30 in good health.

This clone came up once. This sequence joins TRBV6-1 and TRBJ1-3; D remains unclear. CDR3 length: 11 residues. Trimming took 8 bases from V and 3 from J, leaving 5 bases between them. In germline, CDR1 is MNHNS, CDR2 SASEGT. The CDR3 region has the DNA TGTGCCAGCTCACGTGGAAACACCATATATTTT. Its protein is CASSRGNTIYF.

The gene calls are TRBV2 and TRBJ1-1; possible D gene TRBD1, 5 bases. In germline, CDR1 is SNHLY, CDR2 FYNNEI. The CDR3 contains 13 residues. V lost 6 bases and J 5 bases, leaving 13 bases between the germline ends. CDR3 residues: CASRDAGITEAFF. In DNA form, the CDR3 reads TGTGCCAGCAGGGACGCAGGGATAACTGAAGCTTTCTTT. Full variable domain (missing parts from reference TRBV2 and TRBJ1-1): EPEVTQTPSHQVTQMGQEVILRCVPISNHLYFYWYRQILGQKVEFLVSFYNNEISEKSEIFDDQFSVERPDGSNFTLKIRSTKLEDSAMYFCASRDAGITEAFFGQGTRLTVV.

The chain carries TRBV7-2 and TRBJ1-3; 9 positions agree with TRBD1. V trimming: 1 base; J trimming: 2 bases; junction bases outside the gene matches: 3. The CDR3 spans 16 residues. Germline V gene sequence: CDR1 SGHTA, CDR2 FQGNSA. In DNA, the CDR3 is TGTGCCAGCAGCTTAGGGGGGACAGGGACTGGAAACACCATATATTTT. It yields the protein CASSLGGTGTGNTIYF.

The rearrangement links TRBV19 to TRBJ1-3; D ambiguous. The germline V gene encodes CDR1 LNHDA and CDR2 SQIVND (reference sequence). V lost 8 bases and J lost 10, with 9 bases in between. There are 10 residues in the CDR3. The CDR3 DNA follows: TGTGCCAGTTGGGGAAGGACCATATATTTT. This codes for CASWGRTIYF. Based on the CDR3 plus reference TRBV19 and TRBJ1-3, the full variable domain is DGGITQSPKYLFRKEGQNVTLSCEQNLNHDAMYWYRQDPGQGLRLIYYSQIVNDFQKGDIAEGYSVSREKKESFPLTVTSAQKNPTAFYLCASWGRTIYFGEGSWLTVV.

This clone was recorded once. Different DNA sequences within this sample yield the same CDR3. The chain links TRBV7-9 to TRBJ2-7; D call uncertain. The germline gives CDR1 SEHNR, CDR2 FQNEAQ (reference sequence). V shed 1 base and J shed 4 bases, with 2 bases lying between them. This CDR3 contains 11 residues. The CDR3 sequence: CASSLDYEQYF. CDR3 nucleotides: TGTGCCAGCAGCTTAGATTACGAGCAGTACTTC. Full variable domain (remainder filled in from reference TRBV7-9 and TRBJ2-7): DTGVSQNPRHKITKRGQNVTFRCDPISEHNRLYWYRQTLGQGPEFLTYFQNEAQLEKSRLLSDRFSAERPKGSFSTLEIQRTEQGDSAMYLCASSLDYEQYFGPGTRLTVT.

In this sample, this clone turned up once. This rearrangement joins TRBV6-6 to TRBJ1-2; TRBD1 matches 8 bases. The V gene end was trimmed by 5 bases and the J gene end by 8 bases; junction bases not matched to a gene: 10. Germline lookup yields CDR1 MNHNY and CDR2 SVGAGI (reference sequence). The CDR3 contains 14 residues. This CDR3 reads CASSDRGAYEGYTF. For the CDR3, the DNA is TGTGCCAGCAGTGACAGGGGAGCCTATGAGGGCTACACCTTC.

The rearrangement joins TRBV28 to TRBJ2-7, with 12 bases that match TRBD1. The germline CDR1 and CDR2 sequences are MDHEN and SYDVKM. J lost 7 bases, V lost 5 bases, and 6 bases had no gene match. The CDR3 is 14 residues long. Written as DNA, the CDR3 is TGTGCCAGCAGTCGACCGGGACAGGGGGCTGAGCAGTACTTC. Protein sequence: CASSRPGQGAEQYF.

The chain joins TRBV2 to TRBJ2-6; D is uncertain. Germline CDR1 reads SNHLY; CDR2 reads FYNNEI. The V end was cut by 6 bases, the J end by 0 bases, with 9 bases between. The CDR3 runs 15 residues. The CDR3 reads CASRPNTSGANVLTF. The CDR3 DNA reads TGTGCCAGCAGGCCGAACACCTCTGGGGCCAACGTCCTGACTTTC.

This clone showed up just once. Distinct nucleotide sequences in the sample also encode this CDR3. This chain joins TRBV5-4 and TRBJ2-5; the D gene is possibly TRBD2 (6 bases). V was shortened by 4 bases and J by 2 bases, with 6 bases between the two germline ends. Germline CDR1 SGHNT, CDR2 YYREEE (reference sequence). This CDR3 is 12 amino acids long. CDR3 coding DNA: TGTGCCAGCAGCGGGGGGCAAGAGACCCAGTACTTC. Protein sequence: CASSGGQETQYF.

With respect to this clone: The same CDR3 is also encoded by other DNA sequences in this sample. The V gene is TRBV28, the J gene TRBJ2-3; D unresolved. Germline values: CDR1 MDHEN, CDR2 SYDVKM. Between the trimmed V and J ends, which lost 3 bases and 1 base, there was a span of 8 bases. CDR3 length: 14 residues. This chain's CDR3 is CASSFPGGTDTQYF. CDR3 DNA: TGTGCCAGCAGTTTCCCAGGCGGCACAGATACGCAGTATTTT.

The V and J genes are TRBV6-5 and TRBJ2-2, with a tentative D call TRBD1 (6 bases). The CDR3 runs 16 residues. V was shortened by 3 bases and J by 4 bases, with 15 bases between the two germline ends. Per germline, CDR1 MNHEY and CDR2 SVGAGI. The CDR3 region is CASSYQKTGVTGELFF. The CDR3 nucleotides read TGTGCCAGCAGTTATCAGAAGACAGGCGTCACCGGGGAGCTGTTTTTT.

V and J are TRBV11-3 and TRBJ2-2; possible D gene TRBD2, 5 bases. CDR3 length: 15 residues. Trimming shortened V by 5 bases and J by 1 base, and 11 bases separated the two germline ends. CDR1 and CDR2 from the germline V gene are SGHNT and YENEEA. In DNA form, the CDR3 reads TGTGCCAGCAGCCCCTCACGGGAGAACACCGGGGAGCTGTTTTTT. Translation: CASSPSRENTGELFF.

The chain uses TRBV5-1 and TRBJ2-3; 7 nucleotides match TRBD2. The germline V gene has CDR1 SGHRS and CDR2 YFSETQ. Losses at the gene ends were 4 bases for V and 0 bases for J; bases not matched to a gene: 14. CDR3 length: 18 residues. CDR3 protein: CASSHLPGEGTSTDTQYF. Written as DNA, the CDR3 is TGCGCCAGCAGCCATCTCCCGGGGGAGGGAACTAGCACAGATACGCAGTATTTT.

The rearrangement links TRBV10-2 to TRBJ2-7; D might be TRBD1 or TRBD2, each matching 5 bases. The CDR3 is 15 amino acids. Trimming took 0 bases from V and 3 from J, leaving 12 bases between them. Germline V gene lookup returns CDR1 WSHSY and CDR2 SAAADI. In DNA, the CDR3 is TGCGCCAGCAGTGAGTCGTGGGACCGAATCTACGAGCAGTACTTC. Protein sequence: CASSESWDRIYEQYF.